This entry lists 8 T cell receptor beta chains sequenced from one sample in a study of neurological immune-mediated disorders. Each CDR3 protein gets one entry after TCRdb re-called the 5' RACE reads with MiXCR. The sample lists 45,000 or so distinct CDR3 sequences; approximately 12% were seen once. Sequencing was done on a sample of PBMCs. Receptors were obtained from a female donor in good health.

This clonotype was picked up many times. V usage is TRBV2 and J usage is TRBJ2-5, with a weak D call TRBD2 (5 bases). This CDR3 comprises 14 residues. Between the trimmed V and J ends, which lost 4 bases and 7 bases, there was a span of 16 bases. The germline gives CDR1 SNHLY, CDR2 FYNNEI. The CDR3 region is CASSGGSKDATQYF. The DNA for the CDR3 is TGTGCCAGCAGTGGCGGGTCTAAGGATGCGACCCAGTACTTC.

This clonotype has ten or more counts. At one boundary the junction diverges from the germline segment, which might be a read error. V and J are TRBV12-3 or TRBV12-4 and TRBJ2-1, with D possibly being TRBD2 (6 bases). The CDR3 extends over 11 amino acids. The chain's CDR3 is CASSLASEQFF. In nucleotides, the CDR3 is TGTGCCAGCAGTCTAGCGAGTGAGCAGTTCTTC.

This clonotype was observed at least ten times. The chain combines TRBV12-3 or TRBV12-4 with TRBJ1-2, with TRBD1 identical over 10 bases. This CDR3 spans 15 amino acids. Trimming cost V 4 bases and J 4 bases; bases outside gene matches: 6. CDR3 nucleotides: TGTGCCAGCAGTTCCGGGACAGGGGCGACCTATGGCTACACCTTC. Protein sequence: CASSSGTGATYGYTF.

This clonotype was seen a single time. The J gene is TRBJ1-1, the V gene TRBV20-1, with D maybe TRBD1 (6 bases). CDR3 length: 16 amino acids. Germline V gene lookup returns CDR1 DFQATT and CDR2 SNEGSKA (reference sequence). Deletions cut 5 bases from V and 2 bases from J, with 21 bases between. The CDR3 DNA reads TGCAGTGCTGGGGAGGGGGGGGCGACGAGAAACACTGAAGCTTTCTTT. Amino acids: CSAGEGGATRNTEAFF.

This chain uses TRBV29-1 with TRBJ2-7; 9 bases are shared with TRBD2. The CDR3 length is 14 residues. The trim removed 7 bases at V and 0 bases at J, leaving 7 bases unmatched. Germline V lookup: CDR1 SQVTM, CDR2 ANQGSEA. The chain's CDR3 is CSARLAGVSYEQYF. The CDR3 DNA is TGCAGCGCCAGATTAGCGGGAGTCTCCTACGAGCAGTACTTC.

This clonotype was seen repeatedly, ten times or more. The chain is built from TRBV9 and TRBJ2-3; 9 bases are a match to TRBD2. The germline V gene has CDR1 SGDLS and CDR2 YYNGEE. The CDR3 is 16 amino acids. V was clipped by 0 bases and J by 4 bases; unmatched bases: 6. The CDR3 reads CASSVGLAGMADTQYF. CDR3 sequence (DNA): TGTGCCAGCAGCGTAGGGCTAGCGGGGATGGCAGATACGCAGTATTTT.

At least ten counts were recorded for this clonotype. Compared with germline, one end of the junction differs, possibly owing to a read error. The rearrangement joins TRBV6-5 to TRBJ1-1, with 9 bases aligning to TRBD1. Germline lookup yields CDR1 MNHEY and CDR2 SVGAGI. The CDR3 consists of 16 residues. CDR3 residues: CASRGTGSQMNTEDFF. CDR3 DNA sequence: TGTGCCAGCAGGGGGACAGGGTCCCAAATGAACACTGAAGATTTCTTT.

There are many counts of this clonotype. The CDR3 loop reads CASSLAMGGGELFF. The CDR3 nucleotides are TGTGCCAGCAGTTTAGCGATGGGGGGCGGGGAGCTGTTTTTT. This chain connects TRBV12-3 or TRBV12-4 to TRBJ2-2; D might be TRBD2 (6 bases). V lost 0 bases, J lost 7 bases, and 9 bases lay in between. The CDR3 covers 14 residues.